Presented here are 10 T cell receptor beta chains from one specimen sequenced in a study of blood T cell repertoires in COVID-19. Sequencing used immunoSEQ multiplex PCR; TCRdb keeps in-frame clones, though not all of them. The repertoire holds some 220,000 clones, with approximately 82% as singletons. Sequenced sample: peripheral blood. The receptors shown here come from a man in his fifties with active or convalescent COVID-19.

The genes are TRBV7-8 and TRBJ2-5, with 11 nucleotides matching TRBD1. The germline V gene encodes CDR1 SGHVS and CDR2 FQNEAQ. V dropped 2 bases and J dropped 2; count of bases not matched to a gene: 1. CDR3 length: 15 residues. The CDR3 loop is CASSLWDRGQETQYF. The CDR3 DNA reads TGTGCCAGCAGCTTATGGGACAGGGGGCAAGAGACCCAGTACTTC.

The genes are TRBV3-1 (or the pseudogene TRBV3-2) and TRBJ1-5; D call uncertain. Germline-derived CDR1 and CDR2 are LGHDT and YNNKEL (reference sequence). V was pared by 4 bases and J by 3 bases, with 10 bases between. This CDR3 has 14 residues. The CDR3 region is CASSLPSTNQPQHF. The CDR3 region has the DNA TGTGCCAGCAGCCTCCCGTCTACCAATCAGCCCCAGCATTTT.

The gene calls are TRBV6-6 and TRBJ2-7; 8 bases align to TRBD1. CDR3 length equals 14 residues. Germline CDR1 and CDR2: MNHNY and SVGAGI (reference sequence). V was pared by 4 bases and J by 4 bases, with 6 bases of the junction left unmatched. This chain's CDR3 is CASSSRTGQYEQYV. DNA of the CDR3: TGTGCCAGCAGTTCGAGGACAGGGCAATACGAGCAGTACGTC.

The rearrangement joins TRBV5-1 to TRBJ1-4; TRBD1 aligns across 7 bases. The CDR3 has 16 residues. With V trimmed by 5 bases and J by 8 bases, 15 bases remained unmatched. Germline V gene lookup returns CDR1 SGHRS and CDR2 YFSETQ. The CDR3 sequence: CASSRQGHGSGEKLFF. In DNA, the CDR3 is TGCGCCAGCAGTCGACAGGGCCACGGTTCCGGGGAAAAACTGTTTTTT.

V and J are TRBV6-4 and TRBJ1-5, with a tentative D call TRBD1 (6 bases). V gave up 6 bases and J gave up 5 bases, with 14 bases separating them. Germline loops: CDR1 MRHNA, CDR2 SNTAGT. CDR3 length: 14 residues. The chain's CDR3 is CASRPQGRDQPQHF. In nucleotides, the CDR3 is TGTGCCAGCAGGCCCCAGGGGAGGGATCAGCCCCAGCATTTT.

The chain links TRBV7-2 to TRBJ2-7; 9 bases agree with TRBD2. The CDR3 extends over 15 amino acids. The J segment lost 2 bases and the V segment lost 3 bases, leaving 5 bases of the junction unmatched. Germline assignment: CDR1 SGHTA and CDR2 FQGNSA. CDR3 sequence: CASSFSGSDPYEQYF. DNA of the CDR3: TGTGCCAGCAGCTTTAGCGGGAGCGATCCCTACGAGCAGTACTTC.

V usage is TRBV9 and J usage is TRBJ1-1; TRBD1 is a possible D gene (6 bases). The germline CDR1 and CDR2 sequences are SGDLS and YYNGEE. The CDR3 has 15 residues. Trimming took 0 bases from V and 3 from J, leaving 12 bases between them. DNA of the CDR3: TGTGCCAGCAGCGTAGTACCAGGGGAACACACTGAAGCTTTCTTT. It codes for CASSVVPGEHTEAFF.

V gene TRBV18 combines with J gene TRBJ2-5, with D possibly TRBD1 on 6 matching bases. This CDR3 has 14 amino acids. The germline V and J ends were trimmed by 6 bases and 0 bases, with 11 bases remaining between them. Looked up from germline, CDR1 is KGHSH and CDR2 is LQKENI. The CDR3 DNA is TGTGCCAGCTCCCTCGGGACACACCAAGAGACCCAGTACTTC. This sequence encodes CASSLGTHQETQYF.

The V and J genes are TRBV5-1 and TRBJ2-7; weak D call: TRBD2 (5 bases). The V gene lost 0 bases and the J gene lost 2 bases, with 9 bases spanning the gap. The CDR3 has 14 amino acids. Germline assignment: CDR1 SGHRS and CDR2 YFSETQ. The CDR3 nucleotides are TGCGCCAGCAGCTTGGGAGGGAGTCCCTACGAGCAGTACTTC. This sequence encodes CASSLGGSPYEQYF. The full variable domain, with the rest looked up from reference TRBV5-1 and TRBJ2-7, is KAGVTQTPRYLIKTRGQQVTLSCSPISGHRSVSWYQQTPGQGLQFLFEYFSETQRNKGNFPGRFSGRQFSNSRSEMNVSTLELGDSALYLCASSLGGSPYEQYFGPGTRLTVT.

The chain joins TRBV6-6 to TRBJ2-2; 10 bases agree with TRBD1. This CDR3 comprises 13 residues. V shed 10 bases and J 3 bases; nucleotides not matched to a gene: 2. CDR1 MNHNY and CDR2 SVGAGI come from the germline V gene (reference sequence). CDR3 bases: TGTGCCACCGGGACAGGGGACACCGGGGAGCTGTTTTTT. As protein: CATGTGDTGELFF.